This record concerns one TCR beta chain sequence. What it binds is not known. The record originates from a study of shared clonotypes between healthy human individuals. Study summary: The study drew on a couple of women and three men aged 18 to 49 as donors. Each donor's CD8 memory used one plate, CD8 naive two, each CD4 subset three. Overall study findings and caveats: Richness estimates generally favored naive over memory subsets. It was the non-shared clonotypes that had lower generation probabilities than clonotypes shared by all four donors.

The CDR3 runs to 14 residues. CDR1 is MNHEY, CDR2 SMNVEV, per germline (reference sequence). V lost 5 bases to trimming and J lost 2 bases; unmatched junction nucleotides: 6. This table comes from immunoSEQ multiplex PCR, and its TCRdb copy is limited to in-frame clones, with some not included. Here the sample spans some 2,100,000 clones, more than 85% being singletons. Terminally differentiated effector memory CD45RA+ cells were excluded by CCR7 positive selection of CD45RO-negative cells. Material for sequencing was naive CD8+ T cells from PBMCs. The TCR sequence derives from a man between 18 and 35 years old in good health. Some clones in this sample may be carry-over from other donors' samples. The chain carries TRBV27 and TRBJ2-7, with TRBD2 matching 7 bases. CDR3 nucleotides: TGTGCCAGCAGTCCCCGGGGGGTCCCCTACGAGCAGTACTTC. Its protein is CASSPRGVPYEQYF.